The following is a T cell receptor (beta chain) sequence with its context. The entry originates in a study of blood T cell repertoires in COVID-19. Study information: The study drew acute and convalescent COVID-19 samples from the United States, Italy and Spain. PBMCs, B-cell-depleted T cells, or T cells were the source of the cDNA or gDNA that made up the material.

V lost 3 bases and J lost 1; bases outside the gene matches: 2. This CDR3 spans 14 amino acids. Looked up from germline, CDR1 is MNHEY and CDR2 is SMNVEV (reference sequence). Libraries were prepared by immunoSEQ multiplex PCR; TCRdb keeps only in-frame clonotypes and omits some of them. The sample comprises around 100,000 clones, around nine tenths of which are singletons, and 15% rests with the top ten. The chain joins TRBV27 to TRBJ1-1; 7 nucleotides match TRBD1. Sequencing used peripheral blood. The clonotype originates from a human donor in a cohort sampled during active COVID-19. The CDR3 region is CASSFDRENTEAFF. CDR3 nucleotide sequence: TGTGCCAGCAGTTTCGACAGGGAGAACACTGAAGCTTTCTTT.